The clone carrying this TCR beta chain was recorded a few times. Its antigen is still unknown. These data belong to a study of shared clonotypes between healthy human individuals. About the study: The donor group consisted of two women and a few men, aged 18 to 49. General study results and limits: Sequencing depth was expected to influence donor clonotype sharing.

From germline, CDR1 is SQVTM and CDR2 ANQGSEA. Trimming cost V 3 bases and J 3 bases, with 12 bases left between them. The CDR3 sequence is 13 residues long. The assay was run at deep level. The assay was immunoSEQ multiplex PCR, and TCRdb's table has in-frame clones only and misses some. Counted here are hundreds of thousands of clones, approximately 77% occurring once; the ten biggest clones make up around 12%. The sequence was collected from a middle-aged woman in good health. Some clones in this sample may be carry-over from other donors' samples. The chain carries TRBV29-1 and TRBJ2-7, with D unresolved. Sequencing used PBMCs. CDR3 nucleotides: TGCAGCGTTGAGGTCTCCGGTCTCTACGAGCAGTACTTC. The encoded protein is CSVEVSGLYEQYF.